What follows are 18 T cell receptor beta chains derived from one specimen sequenced in a study of T cells after yellow fever vaccination. Using its own MiXCR run on the 5' RACE reads, TCRdb lists one record per CDR3 protein. The sample has about 160,000 distinct CDR3 sequences, almost 7% seen once. Sequences were derived from CD4+ T cells sorted from PBMCs, sampled around 5 days after the first yellow fever vaccination. These receptors were taken from a young man who received the YFV17D yellow fever vaccine.

This chain connects TRBV6-1 to TRBJ2-3; TRBD1 matches 12 bases. V was pared by 6 bases and J by 4 bases, with 5 bases of the junction left unmatched. The germline CDR1 and CDR2 sequences are MNHNS and SASEGT. This CDR3 is 15 amino acids long. DNA for the CDR3: TGTGCCAGCAGGCCCGGGACAGGGGGCTCAGATACGCAGTATTTT. It translates to CASRPGTGGSDTQYF.

This clonotype occurred many times. This rearrangement joins TRBV12-3 or TRBV12-4 to TRBJ2-1, with D tentatively TRBD2 (5 bases). This CDR3 has 14 residues. V lost 6 bases to trimming and J lost 3 bases, with 12 bases between them. The CDR3 region is CASRASLYYNEQFF. The CDR3, as DNA: TGTGCCAGCAGGGCTAGCTTGTACTACAATGAGCAGTTCTTC.

This clonotype showed up many times. This rearrangement joins TRBV7-2 to TRBJ1-2; 11 bases are a match to TRBD1. There are 14 residues in the CDR3. Germline V lookup: CDR1 SGHTA, CDR2 FQGNSA. V lost 5 bases, J lost 5 bases, and 4 bases stayed unmatched. CDR3 sequence: CASSPGQGAYGYTF. The CDR3 coding sequence is TGTGCCAGCAGCCCCGGACAGGGGGCATATGGCTACACCTTC.

The table lists this clonotype with many counts. J is TRBJ2-1 and V is TRBV29-1; D gene unclear. The CDR3 sequence is 12 residues long. V lost 4 bases and J 4 bases, leaving 8 bases between the germline ends. Germline loops: CDR1 SQVTM, CDR2 ANQGSEA. The CDR3: CSVGRRYNEQFF. The CDR3 DNA is TGCAGCGTTGGCAGGCGGTACAATGAGCAGTTCTTC.

This clonotype appeared many times. The chain carries TRBV28 and TRBJ2-2; TRBD1 matches at 7 bases. The germline V gene has CDR1 MDHEN and CDR2 SYDVKM. V lost 4 bases, J lost 1 base, and 9 bases stayed unmatched. CDR3 size: 17 residues. CDR3 sequence: CASSSRKNRGNTGELFF. DNA for the CDR3: TGTGCCAGCAGTTCCCGAAAAAACAGGGGGAACACCGGGGAGCTGTTTTTT.

This clonotype came up many times. J is TRBJ1-3 and V is TRBV19; D gene unclear. The CDR3 loop spans 15 amino acids. CDR1 and CDR2 (germline): LNHDA, SQIVND (reference sequence). V was shortened by 3 bases and J by 3 bases, with 12 bases between the two germline ends. This CDR3 is CASSIRGGFGNTIYF. In DNA form, the CDR3 reads TGTGCCAGTAGTATCCGGGGAGGATTTGGAAACACCATATATTTT. Looking up the rest from reference TRBV19 and TRBJ1-3 gives the full variable domain: DGGITQSPKYLFRKEGQNVTLSCEQNLNHDAMYWYRQDPGQGLRLIYYSQIVNDFQKGDIAEGYSVSREKKESFPLTVTSAQKNPTAFYLCASSIRGGFGNTIYFGEGSWLTVV.

This clonotype has at least ten counts. This chain joins TRBV10-3 and TRBJ2-2; TRBD1 matches at 11 bases. Germline lookup yields CDR1 ENHRY and CDR2 SYGVKD. The CDR3 sequence is 14 residues long. V was pared by 6 bases and J by 6 bases, with 3 bases of the junction left unmatched. In DNA form, the CDR3 reads TGTGCCATCAGGGACAGGGGGCCCGCCGGGGAGCTGTTTTTT. Protein product: CAIRDRGPAGELFF.

This clonotype occurred many times. The J gene is TRBJ2-7, the V gene TRBV10-3; 9 nucleotides match TRBD1. There are 13 residues in the CDR3. Germline V gives CDR1 ENHRY, CDR2 SYGVKD. The V gene end was trimmed by 7 bases and the J gene end by 7 bases; junction bases not matched to a gene: 8. CDR3 nucleotides: TGTGCCATCAAGTCGGACAGGGGCTCAGAGCAGTACGTC. Its protein product is CAIKSDRGSEQYV.

This clonotype was observed at least ten times. The chain uses TRBV7-9 and TRBJ1-1; 10 nucleotides agree with TRBD1. Germline V CDR1 and CDR2: SEHNR, FQNEAQ (reference sequence). The CDR3 is 13 amino acids. The V gene end was trimmed by 3 bases and the J gene end by 5 bases; junction bases not matched to a gene: 0. The DNA for the CDR3 is TGTGCCAGCAGCTTGGGACAGGGGACTGAAGCTTTCTTT. Translating gives CASSLGQGTEAFF.

V usage is TRBV11-2 and J usage is TRBJ1-2; the D gene is possibly TRBD1 (6 bases). This CDR3 has 13 amino acids. CDR1 and CDR2 from the germline V gene are SGHAT and FQNNGV. Trimming left V 0 bases short and J 9 bases short, with 11 bases between. The CDR3 nucleotides read TGTGCCAGCAGCTTAGATCGGGGGGACAGCTACACCTTC. Its protein is CASSLDRGDSYTF.

CDR3 sequence (DNA): TGTGCCAGCTCACCCCTGACAGGGACCGATCAGCCCCAGCATTTT. This gives the protein CASSPLTGTDQPQHF. The rearrangement uses TRBV18 and TRBJ1-5, with 7 bases that match TRBD1. The CDR3 extends over 15 amino acids. Germline V gene sequence: CDR1 KGHSH, CDR2 LQKENI. V shed 3 bases and J 5 bases; nucleotides not matched to a gene: 7.

This clonotype showed up many times. The V gene is TRBV2, the J gene TRBJ1-2, with unresolved D. In germline, CDR1 is SNHLY, CDR2 FYNNEI. With 7 bases removed from V and 8 bases from J, the gap between germline ends came to 8 bases. The CDR3 length is 10 residues. DNA of the CDR3: TGTGCCAGCACGGTTGAGGGCTACACCTTC. It translates to CASTVEGYTF.

This clonotype was detected a few times. The V gene is TRBV19, the J gene TRBJ2-6; no reliable D call. V was trimmed by 6 bases and J by 2 bases, leaving 5 bases between them. The V gene's germline CDR1 is LNHDA and CDR2 SQIVND (reference sequence). The CDR3 is 13 amino acids. The CDR3 region has the DNA TGTGCCAGTAGCCAGACTGGGGCCAACGTCCTGACTTTC. Its translation is CASSQTGANVLTF.

There are many counts of this clonotype. V gene TRBV12-3 or TRBV12-4 combines with J gene TRBJ2-7; the D is unclear. The CDR3 covers 12 residues. Deletions cut 1 base from V and 5 bases from J, with 6 bases between. CDR3 sequence reads: CASSLGPHEQYF. CDR3 nucleotide sequence: TGTGCCAGCAGTTTAGGGCCCCACGAGCAGTACTTC.

This clonotype was seen many times. The chain employs TRBV7-9 and TRBJ2-7; D not resolved. The CDR3 covers 14 residues. Trimming removed 5 bases from V and 0 bases from J, with 11 bases in between. Germline V gives CDR1 SEHNR, CDR2 FQNEAQ (reference sequence). DNA of the CDR3: TGTGCCAGCAGCCCCAGATTCAGCTCCTACGAGCAGTACTTC. This codes for CASSPRFSSYEQYF. Together with reference TRBV7-9 and TRBJ2-7, the CDR3 gives the full variable domain: DTGVSQNPRHKITKRGQNVTFRCDPISEHNRLYWYRQTLGQGPEFLTYFQNEAQLEKSRLLSDRFSAERPKGSFSTLEIQRTEQGDSAMYLCASSPRFSSYEQYFGPGTRLTVT.

This clonotype was seen more than once but under ten times. The chain carries TRBV19 and TRBJ2-3; perhaps D is TRBD1 or TRBD2 (6 bases each). CDR1 and CDR2 from the germline V gene are LNHDA and SQIVND (reference sequence). The CDR3 length is 14 residues. Trimming left V 7 bases short and J 2 bases short, with 13 bases between. The CDR3 region has the DNA TGTGCCAGTACCCTCGGGGGCTCCACAGATACGCAGTATTTT. Amino acids: CASTLGGSTDTQYF. The full variable domain, its missing parts supplied by reference TRBV19 and TRBJ2-3, is DGGITQSPKYLFRKEGQNVTLSCEQNLNHDAMYWYRQDPGQGLRLIYYSQIVNDFQKGDIAEGYSVSREKKESFPLTVTSAQKNPTAFYLCASTLGGSTDTQYFGPGTRLTVL.

This clonotype was counted at least ten times. The V and J genes are TRBV7-9 and TRBJ1-1; D is perhaps TRBD1 (6 bases). This CDR3 spans 15 amino acids. CDR1 is SEHNR, CDR2 FQNEAQ, per germline (reference sequence). V shed 1 base and J shed 4 bases, with 13 bases lying between them. The CDR3 DNA follows: TGTGCCAGCAGCTTAGGTGGGGGGCTCGGCACTGAAGCTTTCTTT. Translating it yields CASSLGGGLGTEAFF.

This clonotype was found many times. The CDR3: CASSLGLGKTQYF. In DNA form, the CDR3 reads TGTGCCAGCAGCTTAGGGCTGGGAAAGACCCAGTACTTC. The chain has TRBV11-3 and TRBJ2-5; D gene uncertain. Germline CDR1 is SGHNT and CDR2 is YENEEA. V lost 1 base, J lost 6 bases, and 9 bases lay in between. The CDR3 has 13 amino acids.